This T cell receptor (beta chain) was retrieved from a study of blood T cell repertoires in COVID-19. Across the whole study: Samples of COVID-19 (acute and convalescent) were obtained from the United States, Italy and Spain. PBMCs, B-cell-depleted T cells, or T cells were the source of the cDNA or gDNA that made up the material.

Per germline, CDR1 SGHRS and CDR2 YFSETQ. The CDR3 is 17 amino acids. V trimming: 0 bases; J trimming: 4 bases; junction bases outside the gene matches: 7. In the source study's methods: It was from reference gene primer amplification that nucleated cell counts were estimated. The assay was immunoSEQ multiplex PCR, and TCRdb's table has in-frame clones only and misses some. V and J calls plus clone size are reproduced from that table; the DNA served to infer D and trimming. The sample carries around 130,000 clones, 80% to 90% recorded once. Comments on this clone: This may stem from a read error, because a much larger clone lies one nucleotide away.

The source material was PBMCs or T cells enriched from blood (not recorded which). This receptor was taken from a man aged 35 to 55 with acute COVID-19. This chain links TRBV5-1 with TRBJ2-6; 7 bases map to TRBD1. The CDR3 nucleotides read TGCGCCAGCAGCTTGGACGCCACAGGGGCAGGGGCCAACGTCCTGACTTTC. Translated, it gives CASSLDATGAGANVLTF.